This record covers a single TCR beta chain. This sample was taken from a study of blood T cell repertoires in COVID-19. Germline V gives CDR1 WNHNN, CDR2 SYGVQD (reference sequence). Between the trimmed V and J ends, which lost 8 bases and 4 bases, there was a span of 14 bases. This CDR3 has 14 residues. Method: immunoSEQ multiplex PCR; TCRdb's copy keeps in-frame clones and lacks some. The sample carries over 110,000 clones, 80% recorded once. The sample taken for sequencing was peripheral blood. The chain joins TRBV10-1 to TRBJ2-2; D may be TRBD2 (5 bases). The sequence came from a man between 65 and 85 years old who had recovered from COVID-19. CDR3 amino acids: CASALDPSTGELFF. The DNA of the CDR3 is TGCGCCAGCGCACTAGATCCTTCCACCGGGGAGCTGTTTTTT.